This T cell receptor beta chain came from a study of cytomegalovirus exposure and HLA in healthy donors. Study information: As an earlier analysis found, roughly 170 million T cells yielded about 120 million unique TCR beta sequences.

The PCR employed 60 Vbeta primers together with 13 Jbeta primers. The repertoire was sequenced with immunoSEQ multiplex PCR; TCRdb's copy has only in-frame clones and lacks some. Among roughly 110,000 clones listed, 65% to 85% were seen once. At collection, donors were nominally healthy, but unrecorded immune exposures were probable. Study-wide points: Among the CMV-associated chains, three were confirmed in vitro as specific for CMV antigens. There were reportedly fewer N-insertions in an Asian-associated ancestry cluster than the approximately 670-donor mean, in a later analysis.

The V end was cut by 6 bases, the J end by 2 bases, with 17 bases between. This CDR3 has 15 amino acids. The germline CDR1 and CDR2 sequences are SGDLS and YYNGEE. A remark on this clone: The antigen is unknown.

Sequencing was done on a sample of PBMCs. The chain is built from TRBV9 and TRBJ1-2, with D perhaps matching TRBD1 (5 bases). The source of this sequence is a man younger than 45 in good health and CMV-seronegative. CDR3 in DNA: TGTGCCAGCACCCTAGGGGCAGGTGGGAACTATGGCTACACCTTC. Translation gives CASTLGAGGNYGYTF.